This T cell receptor beta chain is from a study of blood T cells in healthy people across ages. The second PCR ran roughly 6 to 11 cycles with a sample-barcoded 5' primer and J-beta primers. TCRdb independently ran MiXCR on the 5' RACE reads; one entry per CDR3 protein. The table includes approximately 800,000 distinct CDR3 sequences, around 68% detected once. Trimming took 2 bases from V and 0 from J, leaving 11 bases between them. The CDR3 is 15 amino acids. Germline assignment: CDR1 SQVTM and CDR2 ANQGSEA. V is TRBV29-1 and J is TRBJ2-1; D might be TRBD2 (5 bases). The source material was blood. This clonotype originated in a man younger than 45 in good health. CDR3 in amino acids: CSVERRSNSYNEQFF. The CDR3 DNA is TGCAGCGTTGAACGGAGGTCTAACTCCTACAATGAGCAGTTCTTC.